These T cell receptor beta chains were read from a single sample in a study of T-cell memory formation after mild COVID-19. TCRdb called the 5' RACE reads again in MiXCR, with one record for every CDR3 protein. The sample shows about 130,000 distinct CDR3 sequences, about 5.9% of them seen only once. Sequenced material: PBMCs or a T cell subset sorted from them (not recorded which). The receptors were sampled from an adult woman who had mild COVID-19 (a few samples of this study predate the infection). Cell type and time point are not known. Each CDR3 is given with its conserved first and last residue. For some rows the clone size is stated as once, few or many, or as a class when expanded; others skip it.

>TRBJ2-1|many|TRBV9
CASSVGMEEQFF
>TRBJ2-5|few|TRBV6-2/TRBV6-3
CASRLAGGYQETQYF
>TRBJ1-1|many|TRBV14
CASSSFPTRTGNTEAFF
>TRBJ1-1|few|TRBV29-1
CSVMTDLNTEAFF
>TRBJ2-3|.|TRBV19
CASRSGTSGGDTQYF
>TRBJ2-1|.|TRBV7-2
CASSLVGGSWVF
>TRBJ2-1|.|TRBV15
CATSRDSAAGFEQFF
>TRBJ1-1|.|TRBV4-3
CASSPRTGDFNTEAFF
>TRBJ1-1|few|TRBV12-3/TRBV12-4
CASSSTGGRTFF
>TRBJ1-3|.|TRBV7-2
CASSLSPGVGNTIYF
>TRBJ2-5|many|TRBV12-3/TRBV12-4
CASSLATGPGTQYF
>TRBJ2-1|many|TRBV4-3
CASSQGWRGSFNEQFF
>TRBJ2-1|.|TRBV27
CASRWGQLTAGEQFF
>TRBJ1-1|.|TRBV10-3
CAISEKGQENTEAFF
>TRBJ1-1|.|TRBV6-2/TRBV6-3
CASSYSSQPEAFF
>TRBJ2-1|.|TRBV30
CAWSQLGNEQFF
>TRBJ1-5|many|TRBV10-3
CAISTGTYSNQPQHF
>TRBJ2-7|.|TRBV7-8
CASSLETGTAYEQYF
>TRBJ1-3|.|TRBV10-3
CAISPGWRNTIYF
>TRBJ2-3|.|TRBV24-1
CATSDPRRRTDTQYF
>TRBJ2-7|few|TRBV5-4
CASSSKLTFDEQYF
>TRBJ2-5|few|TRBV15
CATSRDNRGGETQYF
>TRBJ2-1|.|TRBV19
CASKEAGHYNEQFF
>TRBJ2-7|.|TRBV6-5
CASRRSGQGGKGTYF
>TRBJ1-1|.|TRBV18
CASSPLEAIPKGTEAFF
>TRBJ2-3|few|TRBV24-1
CATSARGARDTQYF
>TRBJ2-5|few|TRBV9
CASSVGTRGPQETQYF
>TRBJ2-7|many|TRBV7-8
CASSLVGVAGALKSYEQYF
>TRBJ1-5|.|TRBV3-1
CASSQGTGNQPQHF
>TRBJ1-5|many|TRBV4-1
CASSRSDRTNQPQHF
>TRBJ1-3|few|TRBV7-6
CASIPGTGATGNTIYF
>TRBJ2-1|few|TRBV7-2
CASSPGGAGGAVNEQFF
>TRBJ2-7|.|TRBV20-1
CSANRGQGASYEQYF
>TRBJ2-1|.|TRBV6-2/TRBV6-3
CASSIHSGHSYNEQFF
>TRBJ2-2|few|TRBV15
CATSARTGGSGELFF
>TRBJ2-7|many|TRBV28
CASSTTGTGIPGEQYF
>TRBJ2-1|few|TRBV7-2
CASSLEGSNSYNEQFF
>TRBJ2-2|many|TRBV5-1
CASSLLIGDTGELFF
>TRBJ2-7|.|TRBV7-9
CASSFQGAGDYEQYF
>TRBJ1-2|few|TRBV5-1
CASSPGDRKTYGYTF
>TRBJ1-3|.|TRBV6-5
CASSFVGGSNTIYF
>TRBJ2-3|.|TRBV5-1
CASSSGLITDTQYF
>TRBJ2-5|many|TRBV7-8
CASRTTGWRAQYF
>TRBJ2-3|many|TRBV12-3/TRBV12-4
CASSSSGGVTDTQYF
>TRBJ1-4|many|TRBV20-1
CSARRGSANEKLFF
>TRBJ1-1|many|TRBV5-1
CASSLPPGQGTGDTEAFF
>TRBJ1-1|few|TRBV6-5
CASSYHMGGGYEAFF
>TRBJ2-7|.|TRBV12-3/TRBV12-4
CASSRGDRGAYEQYF
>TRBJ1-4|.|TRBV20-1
CSARDRWGANEKLFF